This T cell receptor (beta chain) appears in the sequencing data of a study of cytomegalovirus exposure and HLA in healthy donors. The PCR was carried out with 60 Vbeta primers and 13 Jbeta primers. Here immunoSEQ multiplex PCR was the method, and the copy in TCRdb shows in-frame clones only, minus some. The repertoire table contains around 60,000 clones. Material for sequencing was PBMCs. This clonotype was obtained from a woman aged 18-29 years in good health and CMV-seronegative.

The CDR3 coding sequence is TGTGCCAGCAGCTTAGCGGGACTGGCCAACGTCCTGACTTTC. This sequence encodes CASSLAGLANVLTF. The chain has TRBV7-6 and TRBJ2-6, with a weak D call TRBD2 (6 bases). This CDR3 has 14 amino acids. The V end lost 0 bases, the J end lost 6 bases, and 6 bases lay between the germline ends. Germline-derived CDR1 and CDR2 are SGHVS and FNYEAQ.